The sequence of this TCR beta chain was determined in a study of OX40 agonist ivuxolimab in advanced cancers. Using immunoSEQ multiplex PCR, the repertoire was profiled, and TCRdb retains in-frame clones only, with some absent. The sample contains some 82,000 clones, 90% to 95% of which appear only once. The V and J ends lost 5 bases and 4 bases, in that order; junction bases with no gene match: 7. CDR3 length: 15 residues. Germline CDR1 reads MDHEN; CDR2 reads SYDVKM. This clone was counted only a few times. This TCR was recovered from an adult with an advanced solid tumor such as melanoma, head and neck, liver or kidney cancer. The V call is TRBV28, the J call TRBJ1-4; 7 nucleotides line up with TRBD1. Sequenced material: CD4+ or CD8+ T cells sorted from blood, taken in a trial of the OX40 agonist ivuxolimab. CDR3 in amino acids: CASSAWGTVNEKLFF. CDR3 DNA sequence: TGTGCCAGCAGTGCTTGGGGGACAGTTAATGAAAAACTGTTTTTT.